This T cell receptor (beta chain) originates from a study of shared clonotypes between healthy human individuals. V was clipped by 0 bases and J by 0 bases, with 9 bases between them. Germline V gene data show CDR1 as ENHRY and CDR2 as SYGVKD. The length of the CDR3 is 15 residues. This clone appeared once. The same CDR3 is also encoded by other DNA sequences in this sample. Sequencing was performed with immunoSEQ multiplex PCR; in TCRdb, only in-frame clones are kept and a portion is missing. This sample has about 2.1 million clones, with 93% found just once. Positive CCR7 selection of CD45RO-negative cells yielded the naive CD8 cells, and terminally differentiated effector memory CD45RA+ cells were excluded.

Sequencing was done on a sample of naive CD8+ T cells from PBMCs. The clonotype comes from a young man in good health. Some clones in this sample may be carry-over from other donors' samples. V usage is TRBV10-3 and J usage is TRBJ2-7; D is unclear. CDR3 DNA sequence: TGTGCCATCAGTGAGTCGGCAAGCAGCTCCTACGAGCAGTACTTC. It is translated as CAISESASSSYEQYF.